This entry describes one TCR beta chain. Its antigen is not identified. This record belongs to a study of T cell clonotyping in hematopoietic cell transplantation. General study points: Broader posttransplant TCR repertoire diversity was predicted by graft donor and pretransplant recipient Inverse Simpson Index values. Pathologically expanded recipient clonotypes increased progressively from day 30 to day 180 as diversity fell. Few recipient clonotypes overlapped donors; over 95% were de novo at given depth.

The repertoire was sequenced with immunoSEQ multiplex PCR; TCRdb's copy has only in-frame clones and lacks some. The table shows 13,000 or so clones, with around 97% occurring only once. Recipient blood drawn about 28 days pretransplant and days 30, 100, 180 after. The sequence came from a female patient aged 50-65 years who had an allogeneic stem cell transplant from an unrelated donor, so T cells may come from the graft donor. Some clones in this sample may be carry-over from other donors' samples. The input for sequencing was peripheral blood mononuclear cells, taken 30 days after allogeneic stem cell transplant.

CDR3 residues: CASSQDQKGQAFF. In DNA, the CDR3 is TGTGCCAGCAGCCAAGATCAAAAGGGCCAAGCTTTCTTT. V gene TRBV14 combines with J gene TRBJ1-1; the D is unclear. Germline-derived CDR1 and CDR2 are SGHDN and FVKESK. CDR3 length: 13 amino acids. Trimming cost V 0 bases and J 9 bases, with 11 bases left between them.